Included here is one T cell receptor beta chain sequence, with context. Its antigen is still unknown. Sequencing was performed with immunoSEQ multiplex PCR; in TCRdb, only in-frame clones are kept and a portion is missing. The table has tens of thousands of clones, more than 85% seen once. This CDR3 has 12 residues. CDR1 SGHTS and CDR2 YDEGEE come from the germline V gene. Trimming removed 7 bases from V and 10 bases from J; junction bases left unmatched: 8. This entry is derived from a study of OX40 agonist ivuxolimab in advanced cancers. Study information: Melanoma, hepatocellular carcinoma, head and neck or renal cell cancer occurred in dose-escalation patients. Three patients had partial responses: one hepatocellular carcinoma, two cutaneous melanoma. Study-level points and caveats: Fewer expanded clones were found on average in CD4+ than in CD8+ T cells. Among the nonresponders, some also had low normalized T-cell clonal expansion.

This TCR was sampled from an adult with an advanced solid tumor such as melanoma, head and neck, liver or kidney cancer. Here the sequenced sample was CD4+ or CD8+ T cells sorted from blood, taken in a trial of the OX40 agonist ivuxolimab. This chain links TRBV5-8 with TRBJ2-1, with 7 bases identical to TRBD2. CDR3 sequence (DNA): TGTGCCAGCCGGGGAGGGATCAACGAGCAGTTCTTC. It codes for CASRGGINEQFF.